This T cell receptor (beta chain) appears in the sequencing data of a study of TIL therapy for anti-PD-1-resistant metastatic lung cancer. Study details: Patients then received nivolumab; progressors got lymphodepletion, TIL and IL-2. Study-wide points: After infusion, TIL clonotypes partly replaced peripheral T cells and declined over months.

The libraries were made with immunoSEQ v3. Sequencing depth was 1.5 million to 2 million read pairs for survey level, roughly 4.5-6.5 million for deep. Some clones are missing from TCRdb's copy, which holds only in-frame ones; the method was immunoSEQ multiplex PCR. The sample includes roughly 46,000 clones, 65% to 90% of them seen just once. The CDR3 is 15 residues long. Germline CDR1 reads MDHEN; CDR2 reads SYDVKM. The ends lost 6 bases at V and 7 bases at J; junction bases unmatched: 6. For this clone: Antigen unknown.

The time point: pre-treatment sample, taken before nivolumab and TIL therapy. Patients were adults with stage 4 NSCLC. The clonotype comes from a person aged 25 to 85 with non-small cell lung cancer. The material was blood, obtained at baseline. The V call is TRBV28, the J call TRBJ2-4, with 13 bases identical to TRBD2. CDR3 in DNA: TGTGCCAGCAGCGATAGGACTAGCGGGGGTAACATTCAGTACTTC. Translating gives CASSDRTSGGNIQYF.